Shown below are 24 T cell receptor beta chains from a single sample sequenced in a study of T cell responses to AZD1222 COVID-19 vaccine (TCRdb year 2021). Library construction relied on the immunoSEQ multiplex PCR assay. TCRdb re-hosts the immuneACCESS table, in-frame sequences only. Its copies lack some clones; in the studies checked, an unresolved V gene accounts for under half of them, and the cause for the rest is not known. Within this sample are approximately 140,000 clones, with roughly nine tenths of them counted one time only. About 4.7% of the sample goes to the ten largest clones. In the paper's terms, the time point label means: baseline before first vaccination. The sequences come from peripheral blood, collected on day 0 of AZD1222 vaccination. These receptors all come from an adult in good health.

In this sample, this clone turned up a few times. CDR3 loop: CASSPHLQGGMKAFF. For the CDR3, the DNA is TGTGCCAGCAGCCCTCACTTACAGGGGGGCATGAAGGCTTTCTTT. The V and J genes are TRBV28 and TRBJ1-1, with TRBD1 identical over 8 bases. V was clipped by 6 bases and J by 11 bases; unmatched bases: 17. CDR1 and CDR2 (germline): MDHEN, SYDVKM. The CDR3 is 15 residues long.

The chain employs TRBV7-2 and TRBJ2-1, with a tentative D call TRBD2 (7 bases). V lost 5 bases to trimming and J lost 5 bases, with 28 bases between them. The CDR3 totals 19 residues. CDR1 is SGHTA and CDR2 is FQGNSA in the germline V gene. The CDR3 spells CASSRFEGGMGGADNEQFF. Here the CDR3 DNA reads TGTGCCAGCAGCCGTTTCGAGGGAGGAATGGGGGGGGCGGACAATGAGCAGTTCTTC.

The chain uses TRBV4-1 and TRBJ2-7; TRBD1 matches 8 bases. CDR3 length: 16 residues. The germline CDR1 and CDR2 sequences are MGHRA and YSYEKL. Germline trimming cut 1 base from V and 1 base from J; bases unmatched to any gene: 6. CDR3 nucleotides: TGCGCCAGCAGCCAAGGCCCCGGGACAGGTTCCTACGAGCAGTACTTC. It specifies CASSQGPGTGSYEQYF.

The V call is TRBV7-2, the J call TRBJ1-2; D is undetermined. Germline V CDR1 and CDR2: SGHTA, FQGNSA. V was cut by 5 bases and J by 5 bases, with 12 bases left in between. CDR3 length equals 13 residues. The CDR3 spells CASSLRGLYGYTF. The CDR3 region has the DNA TGTGCCAGCAGCCTCCGGGGTTTATATGGCTACACCTTC.

This clone was found once. The chain combines TRBV28 with TRBJ1-5; D might be TRBD1 (5 bases). The CDR3 has 14 amino acids. V was trimmed by 6 bases and J by 5 bases, leaving 14 bases between them. CDR1 and CDR2 (germline): MDHEN, SYDVKM. The CDR3 here is CASSPGGIDQPQHF. DNA of the CDR3: TGTGCCAGCAGCCCCGGGGGTATAGATCAGCCCCAGCATTTT.

This chain connects TRBV7-3 to TRBJ2-1; TRBD2 agrees at 8 bases. In germline, CDR1 is SGHTA, CDR2 FQGTGA. This CDR3 is 14 amino acids long. V was pared by 5 bases and J by 6 bases, with 6 bases of the junction left unmatched. This chain's CDR3 is CASSPGLARNEQFF. DNA of the CDR3: TGTGCCAGCAGCCCCGGACTAGCACGCAATGAGCAGTTCTTC.

The chain employs TRBV29-1 and TRBJ2-5, with D maybe TRBD2 (6 bases). This CDR3 region has 13 residues. V gave up 3 bases and J gave up 4 bases, with 12 bases separating them. Germline lookup yields CDR1 SQVTM and CDR2 ANQGSEA. The CDR3 DNA is TGCAGCGTTGAGGGCGGGACCCGAGAGACCCAGTACTTC. Amino acid sequence: CSVEGGTRETQYF.

In this sample, this clone turned up once. This chain uses TRBV28 with TRBJ1-1; D gene unclear. V lost 8 bases and J lost 4, with 8 bases in between. The V gene's germline CDR1 is MDHEN and CDR2 SYDVKM. The CDR3 is made up of 11 amino acids. The DNA of the CDR3 is TGTGCCAGCTCTTACGGCACTGAAGCTTTCTTT. This codes for CASSYGTEAFF.

This chain uses TRBV28 with TRBJ1-2; D may be TRBD1 (5 bases). V dropped 6 bases and J dropped 5 bases, with 16 bases sitting between them. The CDR3 runs to 14 residues. Germline assignment: CDR1 MDHEN and CDR2 SYDVKM. The CDR3 loop reads CASSSSGHTYGYTF. CDR3 DNA sequence: TGTGCCAGCAGCTCCAGCGGACATACTTATGGCTACACCTTC.

V gene TRBV5-6 combines with J gene TRBJ2-7; 7 bases agree with TRBD1. Looked up from germline, CDR1 is SGHDT and CDR2 is YYEEEE. The CDR3 runs to 13 residues. Trimming at V came to 3 bases and at J to 3 bases, leaving 3 bases not matched to a gene. The CDR3 DNA reads as TGTGCCAGCAGCTCAGCAGGGGGCTACGAGCAGTACTTC. It encodes CASSSAGGYEQYF.

The count of this clone is one. The rearrangement joins TRBV28 to TRBJ2-5; D ambiguous. The CDR3 sequence is 10 residues long. V lost 4 bases, J lost 7 bases, and 4 bases lay in between. The germline CDR1 and CDR2 sequences are MDHEN and SYDVKM. This CDR3 is CASSSGTQYF. The CDR3 DNA is TGTGCCAGCAGTTCCGGGACCCAGTACTTC.

The V call is TRBV3-1 (or the pseudogene TRBV3-2), the J call TRBJ1-2; D remains ambiguous. The germline CDR1 and CDR2 sequences are LGHDT and YNNKEL (reference sequence). The CDR3 consists of 15 residues. The V end was cut by 0 bases, the J end by 8 bases, with 16 bases between. CDR3 residues: CASSQDPDERRGYTF. In nucleotides, the CDR3 is TGTGCCAGCAGCCAAGATCCCGACGAGAGACGGGGCTACACCTTC.

The CDR3 DNA is TGCGCCAGCAGCCTAGAGATAGGTGAAAAACTGTTTTTT. It translates to CASSLEIGEKLFF. The J gene is TRBJ1-4, the V gene TRBV5-1, with D uncertain. Trimming removed 4 bases from V and 7 bases from J, with 11 bases in between. The CDR3 covers 13 residues. CDR1 and CDR2 from the germline V gene are SGHRS and YFSETQ.

CDR3 residues: CASSSGAGVSYNEQFF. The CDR3 coding sequence is TGTGCCAGCAGCTCCGGGGCAGGGGTGTCCTACAATGAGCAGTTCTTC. The rearrangement links TRBV5-4 to TRBJ2-1; possible D gene TRBD1, 6 bases. Germline V CDR1 and CDR2: SGHNT, YYREEE (reference sequence). Trimming stripped 3 bases from V and 1 base from J, with 14 bases between. CDR3 length equals 16 residues.

In the case of this clone: Compared with germline, one end of the junction differs, possibly owing to a read error. This chain uses TRBV19 with TRBJ1-5, with D hard to call. The CDR3 is 11 residues long. The V gene's germline CDR1 is LNHDA and CDR2 SQIVND (reference sequence). The CDR3 DNA reads TGTGCCAGTAGTAACCGGGCCTACCCGTATTTT. It translates to CASSNRAYPYF.

The gene calls are TRBV6-5 and TRBJ2-7; 8 positions agree with TRBD2. Trimming removed 2 bases from V and 1 base from J; junction bases left unmatched: 1. Germline V gives CDR1 MNHEY, CDR2 SVGAGI. The CDR3 is 14 amino acids. The CDR3 protein is CASSYTSGSYEQYF. In nucleotides, the CDR3 is TGTGCCAGCAGTTACACTAGCGGATCCTACGAGCAGTACTTC.

The genes are TRBV9 and TRBJ2-5; 8 positions agree with TRBD2. J lost 5 bases, V lost 0 bases, and 3 bases had no gene match. The CDR3 spans 14 residues. Germline CDR1 is SGDLS and CDR2 is YYNGEE. CDR3 nucleotide sequence: TGTGCCAGCAGCGTAGATCCTAGCGGGGAGACCCAGTACTTC. Its translation: CASSVDPSGETQYF.

V and J are TRBV5-4 and TRBJ2-3, with D possibly being TRBD2 (6 bases). CDR1 SGHNT and CDR2 YYREEE come from the germline V gene (reference sequence). The CDR3 extends over 13 amino acids. Trimming removed 3 bases at V and 5 bases at J, with 10 bases between. The CDR3 nucleotides are TGTGCCAGCAGCTCGGACTACCAAGATACGCAGTATTTT. Its translation: CASSSDYQDTQYF.

This clone was seen just once. This CDR3 reads CASSPQGTHGETQYF. CDR3 coding DNA: TGTGCCAGCAGCCCACAGGGGACCCACGGGGAGACCCAGTACTTC. The rearrangement links TRBV7-9 to TRBJ2-5, with 7 nucleotides matching TRBD1. With V trimmed by 5 bases and J by 5 bases, 11 bases remained unmatched. This CDR3 is 15 amino acids long. Per the germline V gene, CDR1 is SEHNR and CDR2 is FQNEAQ (reference sequence).

This clone was seen many times. The chain uses TRBV6-2 or TRBV6-3 and TRBJ2-2; D ambiguous. This CDR3 is built from 17 residues. The V gene's germline CDR1 is MNHEY and CDR2 SVGEGT. The V end lost 2 bases, the J end lost 7 bases, and 20 bases lay between the germline ends. The CDR3 coding sequence is TGTGCCAGCAGTTACCCGTTTTCCATAACCAACGGCGGGGAGCTGTTTTTT. It encodes CASSYPFSITNGGELFF.

This chain joins TRBV4-2 and TRBJ1-1; TRBD1 might be the D (6 bases). CDR3 size: 14 residues. Germline CDR1 LGHNA, CDR2 YNFKEQ. The V gene lost 1 base and the J gene lost 9 bases, with 15 bases spanning the gap. Written as DNA, the CDR3 is TGTGCCAGCAGCCAAGGCGTCGGACAGACCAAAGCTTTCTTT. It yields the protein CASSQGVGQTKAFF.

The CDR3 sequence: CASSSPRDRMIRGYTF. In nucleotides, the CDR3 is TGTGCCAGCAGTTCGCCGCGGGACAGGATGATTCGGGGCTACACCTTC. The gene calls are TRBV27 and TRBJ1-2; TRBD1 agrees at 8 bases. The CDR3 loop spans 16 amino acids. Germline V gene sequence: CDR1 MNHEY, CDR2 SMNVEV (reference sequence). Trimming took 4 bases from V and 8 from J; bases not matched to a gene: 15.

This chain uses TRBV28 with TRBJ1-2, with 7 bases lining up with TRBD1. The CDR3 runs 12 residues. The trim removed 5 bases at V and 3 bases at J, leaving 0 bases unmatched. Germline CDR1 is MDHEN and CDR2 is SYDVKM. The CDR3 coding sequence is TGTGCCAGCAGTCAGGGGGACTATGGCTACACCTTC. Protein product: CASSQGDYGYTF.

The chain has TRBV30 and TRBJ1-5, with 9 bases fitting TRBD1. The CDR3 has 13 residues. The V gene's germline CDR1 is GTSNPN and CDR2 SVGIG (reference sequence). V shed 5 bases, J shed 6 bases, and the junction held 5 bases outside the gene matches. Written as DNA, the CDR3 is TGTGCCTGGGGCGGGACAGGGTCTCAGCCCCAGCATTTT. This translates into CAWGGTGSQPQHF.